This T cell receptor (beta chain) was documented in a study of preoperative IRX-2 immunotherapy in early breast cancer. With V trimmed by 5 bases and J by 6 bases, 18 bases remained unmatched. The CDR3 spans 18 residues. Germline CDR1 reads SGHAT; CDR2 reads FQNNGV. In its sample, this clone was seen once. This table comes from immunoSEQ multiplex PCR, and its TCRdb copy is limited to in-frame clones, with some not included. The sample holds approximately 12,000 clones; under 95% are singletons and the top ten take around 29%. Treatment noted: preoperative locoregional IRX-2 cytokine immunotherapy. This rearrangement joins TRBV11-2 to TRBJ2-3; 9 nucleotides agree with TRBD2. The sequence came from a human donor with breast cancer. This material was acquired from a patient treated with IRX-2 immunotherapy. For the CDR3, the DNA is TGTGCCAGCAGCCTACGTAGCGGGGGCCGAGGTAGGACGGATACGCAGTATTTT. Translation: CASSLRSGGRGRTDTQYF. Looking up the rest from reference TRBV11-2 and TRBJ2-3 gives the full variable domain: EAGVAQSPRYKIIEKRQSVAFWCNPISGHATLYWYQQILGQGPKLLIQFQNNGVVDDSQLPKDRFSAERLKGVDSTLKIQPAKLEDSAVYLCASSLRSGGRGRTDTQYFGPGTRLTVL.